These 17 T cell receptor beta chains share one sample of origin, sequenced in a study of OX40 agonist ivuxolimab in advanced cancers. Assay used: immunoSEQ multiplex PCR; TCRdb lists only in-frame clones, some missing. The table has around 78,000 clones, 85% to 90% seen once; the top ten hold about 0.94%. The sequencing here drew on CD4+ or CD8+ T cells sorted from blood, taken in a trial of the OX40 agonist ivuxolimab. These receptor sequences come from an adult with an advanced solid tumor such as melanoma, head and neck, liver or kidney cancer.

The chain uses TRBV19 and TRBJ1-4; D not resolved. From germline, CDR1 is LNHDA and CDR2 SQIVND (reference sequence). The CDR3 has 17 amino acids. Trimming shortened V by 4 bases and J by 1 base, and 16 bases separated the two germline ends. The CDR3 reads CASSSPDGSKTNEKLFF. The CDR3 bases are TGTGCCAGTAGTAGCCCGGACGGATCTAAAACTAATGAAAAACTGTTTTTT.

The rearrangement links TRBV10-3 to TRBJ1-1; no firm D call. The CDR3 is 14 residues long. The V gene's germline CDR1 is ENHRY and CDR2 SYGVKD. Trimming shortened V by 4 bases and J by 2 bases, and 11 bases separated the two germline ends. The CDR3, as DNA: TGTGCCATCAGTGGGAGGGCACCCAACACTGAAGCTTTCTTT. As protein: CAISGRAPNTEAFF.

The gene calls are TRBV6-1 and TRBJ2-3; 7 bases are shared with TRBD1. Per germline, CDR1 MNHNS and CDR2 SASEGT. The CDR3 totals 12 residues. The J segment lost 10 bases and the V segment lost 4 bases, leaving 5 bases of the junction unmatched. CDR3 loop: CASSGRGQAQYF. CDR3 nucleotide sequence: TGTGCCAGCAGTGGTAGGGGGCAAGCGCAGTATTTT.

This sequence joins TRBV9 and TRBJ2-3, with TRBD1 matching 7 bases. This CDR3 has 18 amino acids. V trimming: 3 bases; J trimming: 2 bases; junction bases outside the gene matches: 15. Germline assignment: CDR1 SGDLS and CDR2 YYNGEE. The CDR3 nucleotides are TGTGCCAGCAGCGCTTCGACAGGGACCCTGCTAGTCACAGATACGCAGTATTTT. This encodes CASSASTGTLLVTDTQYF.

This clone was seen only once. The genes are TRBV29-1 and TRBJ2-1; a possible D gene is TRBD1 (6 bases). Germline lookup yields CDR1 SQVTM and CDR2 ANQGSEA. The V end lost 6 bases, the J end lost 0 bases, and 15 bases lay between the germline ends. The CDR3 extends over 15 amino acids. The DNA of the CDR3 is TGCAGCGTCTCACAGGGAGTGATCTCCTACAATGAGCAGTTCTTC. Translating gives CSVSQGVISYNEQFF.

The V and J genes are TRBV30 and TRBJ2-2, with TRBD2 matching over 7 bases. This CDR3 is 16 amino acids long. J gave up 4 bases and V 0 bases, and 8 bases lay outside the gene matches. Germline V CDR1 and CDR2: GTSNPN, SVGIG (reference sequence). Here the CDR3 reads CAWSVLASGPTGELFF. The CDR3 coding sequence is TGTGCCTGGAGTGTACTGGCTAGCGGCCCCACCGGGGAGCTGTTTTTT.

This clone has a handful of counts. The chain links TRBV6-5 to TRBJ2-7, with TRBD2 identical over 10 bases. The germline CDR1 and CDR2 sequences are MNHEY and SVGAGI. This CDR3 region has 13 residues. The trim removed 5 bases at V and 6 bases at J, leaving 4 bases unmatched. The CDR3 sequence is CASSRSGGREQYF. The CDR3 DNA sequence: TGTGCCAGCAGTCGTAGCGGGGGGCGCGAGCAGTACTTC.

The chain combines TRBV10-1 with TRBJ2-3; weak D call: TRBD2 (6 bases). The V end lost 4 bases, the J end lost 0 bases, and 14 bases lay between the germline ends. The CDR3 length is 16 residues. From germline, CDR1 is WNHNN and CDR2 SYGVQD (reference sequence). The CDR3 loop is CASSGSGRPSTDTQYF. The CDR3 bases are TGCGCCAGCAGTGGCAGCGGGCGGCCTAGCACAGATACGCAGTATTTT.

For this clone: This CDR3 is also generated by other DNA sequences in the sample. This chain uses TRBV5-6 with TRBJ2-7; unclear D gene. CDR3 length equals 12 residues. Trimming cost V 0 bases and J 3 bases, with 4 bases left between them. The germline V gene encodes CDR1 SGHDT and CDR2 YYEEEE. The chain's CDR3 is CASSLGGYEQYF. The DNA for the CDR3 is TGTGCCAGCAGCTTGGGTGGCTACGAGCAGTACTTC.

This clone was recorded a few times. The chain carries TRBV9 and TRBJ2-1, with 11 bases lining up with TRBD2. Germline V gene lookup returns CDR1 SGDLS and CDR2 YYNGEE. CDR3 size: 17 residues. The V segment lost 4 bases and the J segment 9 bases; nucleotides outside the gene matches: 15. The CDR3 region is CASSLTLTSGDFGEQFF. The CDR3 coding sequence is TGTGCCAGCAGCCTTACTCTGACTAGCGGGGATTTTGGTGAGCAGTTCTTC.

On this clone itself: Other DNA sequences in this specimen translate into the identical CDR3. DNA for the CDR3: TGTGCCAGCAGTTTAGGGACAGGCAACTATGGCTACACCTTC. As protein: CASSLGTGNYGYTF. The V and J genes are TRBV28 and TRBJ1-2, with 8 bases matching TRBD1. Trimming at V came to 2 bases and at J to 2 bases, leaving 1 base not matched to a gene. The V gene's germline CDR1 is MDHEN and CDR2 SYDVKM. The CDR3 consists of 14 residues.

V is TRBV19 and J is TRBJ2-1; 12 bases match TRBD2. This CDR3 is built from 15 residues. The germline V gene encodes CDR1 LNHDA and CDR2 SQIVND (reference sequence). This chain's CDR3 is CGVGSASGRVNEQFF. The CDR3 DNA reads as TGTGGAGTTGGGTCGGCTAGCGGGAGGGTGAATGAGCAGTTCTTC.

This chain connects TRBV7-2 to TRBJ1-4; 7 bases align to TRBD1. After removal of 5 bases from V and 7 bases from J, the junction contained 4 bases not matched to a gene. Looked up from germline, CDR1 is SGHTA and CDR2 is FQGNSA. The CDR3 length is 13 residues. CDR3 nucleotide sequence: TGTGCCAGCAGCCGAAACAGGGGTGAAAAACTGTTTTTT. Its translation is CASSRNRGEKLFF.

V is TRBV6-5 and J is TRBJ1-2, with D possibly TRBD1 on 6 matching bases. The germline CDR1 and CDR2 sequences are MNHEY and SVGAGI. V was trimmed by 10 bases and J by 4 bases, leaving 13 bases between them. The CDR3 is made up of 12 amino acids. The CDR3, as DNA: TGTGCCACCAAGACAGGACGCTATGGCTACACCTTC. Its protein is CATKTGRYGYTF.

A single count supports this clone. The gene calls are TRBV5-1 and TRBJ1-5; TRBD1 is a possible D gene (6 bases). CDR1 is SGHRS, CDR2 YFSETQ, per germline. With 1 base removed from V and 2 bases from J, the gap between germline ends came to 13 bases. The CDR3 contains 16 residues. CDR3 loop: CASSLYGGAGNQPQHF. The CDR3, as DNA: TGCGCCAGCAGCTTGTACGGGGGCGCAGGCAATCAGCCCCAGCATTTT.

The chain couples TRBV12-2 to TRBJ1-2; TRBD1 is the table's D call and was not checked against the DNA. TRBV12-2 has pseudogene status. This CDR3 spans 16 amino acids. CDR3 protein: CASRLARDRPRYGYTF. CDR3 nucleotides: TGTGCAAGTCGCTTAGCCCGGGACAGGCCTCGATATGGCTACACCTTC.

The chain carries TRBV4-1 and TRBJ1-5, with 9 positions matching TRBD1. Germline CDR1 and CDR2: MGHRA and YSYEKL. The CDR3 totals 18 residues. With 3 bases clipped from V and 7 bases from J, the junction kept 16 bases outside the gene matches. CDR3 coding DNA: TGCGCCAGCAGCCAGTGGACAGGGGCCACCCCCTTCGGGCAGCCCCAGCATTTT. As protein: CASSQWTGATPFGQPQHF.